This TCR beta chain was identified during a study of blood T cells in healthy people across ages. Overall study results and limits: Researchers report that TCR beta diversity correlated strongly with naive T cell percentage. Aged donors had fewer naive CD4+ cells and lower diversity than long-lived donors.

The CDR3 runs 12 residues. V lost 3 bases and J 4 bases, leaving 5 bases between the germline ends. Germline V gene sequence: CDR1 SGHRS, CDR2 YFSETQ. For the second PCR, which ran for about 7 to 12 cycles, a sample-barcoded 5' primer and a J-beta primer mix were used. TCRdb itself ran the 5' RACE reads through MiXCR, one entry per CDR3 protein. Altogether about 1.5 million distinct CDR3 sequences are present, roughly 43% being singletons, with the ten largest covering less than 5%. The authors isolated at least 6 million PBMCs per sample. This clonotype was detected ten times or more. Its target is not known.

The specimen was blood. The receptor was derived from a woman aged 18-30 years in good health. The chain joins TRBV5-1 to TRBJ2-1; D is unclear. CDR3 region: CASSSIYNEQFF. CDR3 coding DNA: TGCGCCAGCAGCTCCATTTACAATGAGCAGTTCTTC.